This TCR beta chain is drawn from a study of blood T cell repertoires in COVID-19. Sequenced by immunoSEQ multiplex PCR; TCRdb stores in-frame clones only, minus some. The sample shows approximately 58,000 clones, approximately 91% of them seen only once. Germline-derived CDR1 and CDR2 are SQVTM and ANQGSEA. The V gene end was trimmed by 7 bases and the J gene end by 6 bases; junction bases not matched to a gene: 6. This CDR3 is built from 11 residues. Sequenced material: peripheral blood. The chain recombines TRBV29-1 with TRBJ2-7; 7 nucleotides align to TRBD1. This receptor was obtained from a human donor in a cohort sampled during active COVID-19. The CDR3: CSGRQGGEQYF. The CDR3 DNA reads TGCAGCGGCAGACAGGGTGGCGAGCAGTACTTC.